This T cell receptor beta chain was observed in a study of T cells in tuberculosis. About the study: IGRA-negative adolescents, IGRA-positive adolescents with latent tuberculosis and adults with active tuberculosis formed this South African cohort.

The table came from immunoSEQ multiplex PCR; TCRdb's copy has only in-frame clones and leaves some out. The data contain about 33,000 clones, 87% of them singletons. CDR3 length: 13 residues. CDR1 SGHNT and CDR2 YYREEE come from the germline V gene (reference sequence). The V end was cut by 8 bases, the J end by 6 bases, with 17 bases between. Points on this clone: Its target is unknown.

The study, taken as a whole, reports: Selection depended on which cryopreserved specimens were available.

The time point was: new active TB diagnosis, blood taken before or within 7 days of starting treatment. The input for sequencing was PBMCs, taken at tuberculosis diagnosis. The chain is built from TRBV5-4 and TRBJ1-1; D is undetermined. This clonotype originated in an adult with tuberculosis. CDR3 region: CASRTAGRAEAFF. DNA for the CDR3: TGTGCCAGTCGTACTGCGGGGAGGGCTGAAGCTTTCTTT.